This TCR beta chain originates from a study of shared clonotypes between healthy human individuals. Libraries were prepared by immunoSEQ multiplex PCR; TCRdb keeps only in-frame clonotypes and omits some of them. The sample holds approximately 1.9 million clones, around 95% seen once. A note on this clone: Its antigen is unidentified.

Study-level results: Among donors, clonotype sharing was expected to be affected by sequencing depth.

The germline CDR1 and CDR2 sequences are SEHNR and FQNEAQ (reference sequence). Trimming shortened V by 6 bases and J by 0 bases, and 10 bases separated the two germline ends. This CDR3 is 14 amino acids long. Cells designated naive CD8 were CD45RO-negative and were positively selected for CCR7, with terminally differentiated effector memory CD45RA+ cells excluded. This TCR was recovered from a man aged 18 to 30 in good health. Some clones in this sample may be carry-over from other donors' samples. Sequencing used naive CD8+ T cells from PBMCs. This chain joins TRBV7-9 and TRBJ2-3; weak D call: TRBD1 (5 bases). CDR3 sequence reads: CASSQQVSTDTQYF. As DNA, the CDR3 is TGTGCCAGCAGTCAACAGGTTAGCACAGATACGCAGTATTTT. Variable domain in full (rest from reference TRBV7-9 and TRBJ2-3): DTGVSQNPRHKITKRGQNVTFRCDPISEHNRLYWYRQTLGQGPEFLTYFQNEAQLEKSRLLSDRFSAERPKGSFSTLEIQRTEQGDSAMYLCASSQQVSTDTQYFGPGTRLTVL.